This is a list of T cell receptor beta chains from one sample in a study of blood T cell repertoires in COVID-19. Repertoires were generated with immunoSEQ multiplex PCR, while TCRdb's copy carries only in-frame clones and drops some. The top ten clones hold 20% to 30% of a sample with around 170,000 clones, about 88% of them seen once. Specimen: peripheral blood. These receptor sequences come from a man aged 60 to 75 with acute or convalescent COVID-19. Both conserved end residues are part of each CDR3. The order of the fields is D gene, V gene, clone size, J gene, CDR3 DNA, CDR3 protein. The D gene is left open where the match is weak. Not every row has a clone size; where given, it reads once, few, many or a size class.

TRBD2,TRBV11-3,.,TRBJ2-7,TGTGCCAGCAGCCCCCTTGCTAGCGGAGGCGAGCAGTACTTC,CASSPLASGGEQYF
.,TRBV11-3,.,TRBJ1-6,TGTGCCAGCAGCTTAGAGTGGACGGGGGACGGAAGCTCCTATAATTCACCCCTCCACTTT,CASSLEWTGDGSSYNSPLHF
.,TRBV2,.,TRBJ2-2,TGTGCCAGCAGGACGGGACACGCGAACACCGGGGAGCTGTTTTTT,CASRTGHANTGELFF
.,TRBV6-5,.,TRBJ1-3,TGTGCCAGCACCCGGTCCAGGGTGGGCGGAAACACCATATATTTT,CASTRSRVGGNTIYF
.,TRBV24-1,.,TRBJ2-7,TGTGCCACCGCCGGGGGAGCCTCCTACGAGCAGTACTTC,CATAGGASYEQYF
TRBD1,TRBV7-9,.,TRBJ1-2,TGTGCCAGCCCGCGGGGACAGGGGGGTTTCTATGGCTACACCTTC,CASPRGQGGFYGYTF
TRBD1,TRBV10-1,.,TRBJ1-2,TGCGCCAGCAGTGAAGGTAGGGGACAGAACTATGGCTACACCTTC,CASSEGRGQNYGYTF
TRBD1,TRBV5-1,.,TRBJ1-5,TGCGCCAGCAGCTTGAGCGGACAGGATATCAATCAGCCCCAGCATTTT,CASSLSGQDINQPQHF
.,TRBV7-8,.,TRBJ1-5,TGTGCCAGCAGCCAAGGGCGGGCCCATCAGCCCCAGCATTTT,CASSQGRAHQPQHF
TRBD2,TRBV7-3,.,TRBJ2-1,TGTGCCAGCAGCTTGGGTCTAGCGGGATACAATGAGCAGTTCTTC,CASSLGLAGYNEQFF
.,TRBV5-4,.,TRBJ2-1,TGTGCCAGCAGCTTGGACCTAGCGACCTACAATGAGCAGTTCTTC,CASSLDLATYNEQFF
.,TRBV5-1,few,TRBJ2-3,TGCGCCAGCAGCTCCGGGGGACCCACAGATACGCAGTATTTT,CASSSGGPTDTQYF
TRBD2,TRBV7-6,.,TRBJ2-7,TGTGCCAGCAGCTTAGTTCTACTAGCGGGAGAGGAAGAGCAGTACTTC,CASSLVLLAGEEEQYF
.,TRBV7-2,few,TRBJ2-7,TGTGCCAGCAGCTTTTTACCCAGGGACAACGAGCAGTACTTC,CASSFLPRDNEQYF
.,TRBV30,.,TRBJ2-1,TGTGCCTGGAGTAGGGGACTGACCTCCAATGAGCAGTTCTTC,CAWSRGLTSNEQFF
.,TRBV27,once,TRBJ2-3,TGTGCCAGCAGTCCCTCGGACTTCTCCGCCTTAGATACGCAGTATTTT,CASSPSDFSALDTQYF
.,TRBV4-3,.,TRBJ2-3,TGCGCCAGCAGCCAAGATATGGGGGGGCGGGCAGATACGCAGTATTTT,CASSQDMGGRADTQYF
TRBD2,TRBV7-3,.,TRBJ2-7,TGTGCCAGCAGCCTCCGGGGAGGGTACGAGCAGTACTTC,CASSLRGGYEQYF
.,TRBV6-2/TRBV6-3,.,TRBJ1-1,TGTGCCAGCAGTTATAGGCAACCGGGCCGACTAATGAACACTGAAGCTTTCTTT,CASSYRQPGRLMNTEAFF
.,TRBV5-8,.,TRBJ1-1,TGTGCCAGCAGCCCCCAAGTTCGAGGGATCACTGAAGCTTTCTTT,CASSPQVRGITEAFF
TRBD1,TRBV23-1,.,TRBJ2-7,TGCGCCAGCAGTCAAGACAGGGGGCGAAACGAGCAGTACTTC,CASSQDRGRNEQYF
TRBD1,TRBV6-1,few,TRBJ1-1,TGTGCCAGCAGTGAAGCTGGGGACAGGAGGATTGCTTTCTTT,CASSEAGDRRIAFF
TRBD2,TRBV11-3,.,TRBJ2-5,TGTGCCAGCAGCCAGTTGAGGGGAGGGAGAGAGACCCAGTACTTC,CASSQLRGGRETQYF
.,TRBV9,.,TRBJ1-5,TGTGCCAGCAGCGTAGAGGGGAACCCGAATCAGCCCCAGCATTTT,CASSVEGNPNQPQHF
.,TRBV10-1,.,TRBJ1-1,TGCGCCAGCAGAATCAACATGGACACTGAAGCTTTCTTT,CASRINMDTEAFF
.,TRBV7-3,.,TRBJ1-6,TGTGCCAGCAGCTTAGTGGGGCAGGGAAATTCACCCCTCCACTTT,CASSLVGQGNSPLHF
TRBD1,TRBV29-1,.,TRBJ2-2,TGCAGCGTTCGACAGGGGGCCGGCACCGGGGAGCTGTTTTTT,CSVRQGAGTGELFF
.,TRBV9,.,TRBJ2-7,TGTGCCAGCAGCGTAGACGGCGAGGCCTACGAGCAGTACTTC,CASSVDGEAYEQYF
.,TRBV2,.,TRBJ1-4,TGTGCCAGCAGTGAAGGCAGGCTTGGTGAAAAACTGTTTTTT,CASSEGRLGEKLFF
TRBD1,TRBV7-3,.,TRBJ1-2,TGTGCCAGCAGCTCGGACAGGGGATATGGCTACACCTTC,CASSSDRGYGYTF
TRBD2,TRBV6-4,once,TRBJ2-1,TGTGCCAGCAGTCCACAGAGCGGGGGTAACAATGAGCAGTTCTTC,CASSPQSGGNNEQFF
TRBD1,TRBV5-1,few,TRBJ1-4,TGCGCCAGCAGCTTAGGATTTGGGACAGGGGGCGAAAAACTGTTTTTT,CASSLGFGTGGEKLFF
TRBD1,TRBV24-1,.,TRBJ2-2,TGTGCCACCAGTGCCCCGGGACAGGTAAACACCGGGGAGCTGTTTTTT,CATSAPGQVNTGELFF
TRBD1,TRBV7-3,.,TRBJ1-2,TGTGCCAGCAGCTCGGACAGGGGTTATGGCTACACCTTC,CASSSDRGYGYTF
.,TRBV30,once,TRBJ1-3,TGTGCCTGGAACCGAGGGGGACAATACGGAAACACCATATATTTT,CAWNRGGQYGNTIYF
.,TRBV6-1,.,TRBJ1-6,TGTGCCAGCAGTGAACAGAACTATAATTCACCCCTCCACTTT,CASSEQNYNSPLHF
TRBD1,TRBV5-1,.,TRBJ1-5,TGCGCCAGCAGCTTGGACGGACAGGGCAATCAGCCCCAGCATTTT,CASSLDGQGNQPQHF
TRBD1,TRBV5-6,.,TRBJ1-5,TGTGCCAGCAGCGCCGGAACAGGGGGCAGGCAGCCCCAGCATTTT,CASSAGTGGRQPQHF
TRBD2,TRBV7-2,.,TRBJ2-3,TGTGCCAGCAGCTCAAGAATTCCAGCGGGGGGTCTGGATACGCAGTATTTT,CASSSRIPAGGLDTQYF
TRBD1,TRBV30,.,TRBJ1-2,TGTGCCTGGAGTTGGACAGGGAGAGATTATGGCTACACCTTC,CAWSWTGRDYGYTF
TRBD1,TRBV7-9,.,TRBJ1-1,TGTGCCAGCAGCCCATACAGGGGCTCTGAAGCTTTCTTT,CASSPYRGSEAFF
.,TRBV4-2,.,TRBJ2-7,TGTGCCAGCAGCCAGGAGACAGGTCCAGGGGAGCAGTACTTC,CASSQETGPGEQYF
TRBD1,TRBV7-9,.,TRBJ1-2,TGTGCCAGCAGCTTACGGGACAGGGCTGGCTACACCTTC,CASSLRDRAGYTF
.,TRBV27,.,TRBJ1-4,TGTGCCAGCAGCCGCCAGGTTGGCGAAAAACTGTTTTTT,CASSRQVGEKLFF
.,TRBV19,.,TRBJ2-1,TGTGCCAGTAGTATCCCGGACAGTTACTACAATGAGCAGTTCTTC,CASSIPDSYYNEQFF
.,TRBV24-1,once,TRBJ2-7,TGTGCCACCAGTCTAGGACATAGCTACGAGCAGTACTTC,CATSLGHSYEQYF
TRBD1,TRBV30,few,TRBJ1-1,TGTGCCTGGAGCCCGGGACAGGGGGACACTGAAGCTTTCTTT,CAWSPGQGDTEAFF
TRBD1,TRBV11-2,.,TRBJ1-4,TGTGCCAGCAGCTCTAAATTTGGGGGGACAGAGTGGGAAAAACTGTTTTTT,CASSSKFGGTEWEKLFF
TRBD1,TRBV19,.,TRBJ2-7,TGTGCCAGTAGTTGGGACAGACACTACGAGCAGTACTTC,CASSWDRHYEQYF
.,TRBV9,.,TRBJ2-1,TGTGCCAGCAGCGTAGGGGCGGGACTCTCCTACAATGAGCAGTTCTTC,CASSVGAGLSYNEQFF
.,TRBV21-1,.,TRBJ1-6,TGTGCCAGCAGCCTAAGACGACAGGACTATAATTCACCCCTCCACTTT,CASSLRRQDYNSPLHF
TRBD1,TRBV6-5,.,TRBJ1-5,TGTGCCAGCAACAGGGGCAGGGGTCAGCCCCAGCATTTT,CASNRGRGQPQHF
.,TRBV9,.,TRBJ1-1,TGTGCCAGCAGCGTAGTTCCCCGACAGTCCGTTGAAGCTTTCTTT,CASSVVPRQSVEAFF
TRBD2,TRBV7-2,.,TRBJ2-2,TGTGCCAGCAGCATGACGTTAGCGGGTGCGAACACCGGGGAGCTGTTTTTT,CASSMTLAGANTGELFF
.,TRBV11-3,.,TRBJ2-5,TGTGCCAGCAGCTTATCTCTAGCTGGAGCTGGCATAGAGACCCAGTACTTC,CASSLSLAGAGIETQYF